This T cell receptor (beta chain) was captured in a study of T-cell reconstitution after alpha-beta-depleted transplantation in children. The ends were cut back, 3 bases at V and 3 bases at J, with 8 bases in the middle. This CDR3 is built from 13 residues. Construction of the TCRbeta library involved unique molecular identifiers. TCRdb re-called the PCR reads with MiXCR, one entry per CDR3 protein. Altogether hundreds of thousands of distinct CDR3 sequences are present, 24% being singletons, with the ten largest covering 4% to 6%. This clonotype was observed at least ten times. Antigen unknown. Points from the study as a whole: There were reportedly several hundred expanded graft clones from which alpha-beta T cells came about two months after transplant. Some patients' high day-60 TCRbeta diversity was traced to surviving recipient T cells and thymic progenitors. One year after transplant, T-cell counts and diversity came mostly from newly produced T cells.

The TCR originated in a female patient aged 2-9 years who had a stem cell transplant for congenital amegakaryocytic thrombocytopenia, so the T cells may come from the graft donor. The sample was PBMCs, mostly from graft donor cells, taken 360 days after TCRalphabeta/CD19-depleted stem cell transplant. The chain carries TRBV12-3 or TRBV12-4 and TRBJ1-2; D is unresolved. CDR3 sequence (DNA): TGTGCCAGCAGTTTTGTGGGAGACTATGGCTACACCTTC. This gives the protein CASSFVGDYGYTF.